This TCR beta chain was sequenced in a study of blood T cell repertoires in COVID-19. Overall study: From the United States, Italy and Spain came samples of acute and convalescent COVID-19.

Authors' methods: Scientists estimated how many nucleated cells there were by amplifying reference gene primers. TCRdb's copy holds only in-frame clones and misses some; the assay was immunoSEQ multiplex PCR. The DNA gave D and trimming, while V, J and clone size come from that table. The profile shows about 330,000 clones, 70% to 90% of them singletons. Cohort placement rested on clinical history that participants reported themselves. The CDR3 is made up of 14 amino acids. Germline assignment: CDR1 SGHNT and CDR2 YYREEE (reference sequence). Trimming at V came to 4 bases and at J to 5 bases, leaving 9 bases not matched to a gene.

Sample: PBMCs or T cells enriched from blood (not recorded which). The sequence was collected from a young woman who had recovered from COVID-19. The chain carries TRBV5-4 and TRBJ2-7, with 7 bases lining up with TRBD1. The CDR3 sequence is CASSPLQGMNEQYF. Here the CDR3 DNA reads TGTGCCAGCAGCCCGCTACAGGGGATGAACGAGCAGTACTTC.